These T cell receptor beta chains were read from a single sample in a study of blood T cell repertoires in COVID-19. Sequencing was performed with immunoSEQ multiplex PCR; in TCRdb, only in-frame clones are kept and a portion is missing. In the table there are 250,000 or so clones, roughly nine tenths of which are singletons. Sequencing was performed on peripheral blood. These receptors came from a man aged 35 to 55 with active or convalescent COVID-19. The CDR3 runs from the conserved cysteine through the conserved F or W. The order of the fields is J gene, D gene, V gene, clone size, CDR3 protein, CDR3 DNA. The D gene is left open where the match is weak. Expanded clones are given a class, and other clones once, few, many or no size at all.

J: TRBJ1-2; D: TRBD1; V: TRBV4-2; size: .; CDR3: CASSQTGANGYTF; DNA: TGTGCCAGCAGCCAGACAGGGGCCAATGGCTACACCTTC
J: TRBJ2-3; D: .; V: TRBV5-4; size: .; CDR3: CASSLGGGSTDTQYF; DNA: TGTGCCAGCAGCTTGGGGGGAGGAAGCACAGATACGCAGTATTTT
J: TRBJ1-2; D: .; V: TRBV7-3; size: .; CDR3: CASSLTGQEGGGYTF; DNA: TGTGCCAGCAGCTTAACGGGGCAGGAGGGCGGAGGCTACACCTTC
J: TRBJ2-1; D: TRBD2; V: TRBV4-1; size: .; CDR3: CASSQEGRGRGLYNEQFF; DNA: TGCGCCAGCAGCCAAGAAGGTCGCGGGAGGGGGTTGTACAATGAGCAGTTCTTC
J: TRBJ1-3; D: .; V: TRBV5-1; size: .; CDR3: CASSLAGRARNTIYF; DNA: TGCGCCAGCAGCTTGGCCGGCAGGGCGCGAAACACCATATATTTT
J: TRBJ2-3; D: TRBD1; V: TRBV19; size: .; CDR3: CASRPTGTGGQDTQYF; DNA: TGTGCCAGTAGACCGACCGGGACAGGGGGCCAAGATACGCAGTATTTT
J: TRBJ2-7; D: TRBD1; V: TRBV11-3; size: .; CDR3: CASSSWTGAGESVYEQYF; DNA: TGTGCCAGCAGCTCCTGGACAGGGGCGGGTGAATCGGTTTACGAGCAGTACTTC
J: TRBJ2-3; D: TRBD1; V: TRBV5-1; size: .; CDR3: CASSRGDRTTDTQYF; DNA: TGCGCCAGCAGCCGAGGGGACAGAACCACAGATACGCAGTATTTT
J: TRBJ1-1; D: TRBD1; V: TRBV2; size: .; CDR3: CASSYGQGGTEAFF; DNA: TGTGCCAGCAGTTACGGACAGGGGGGCACTGAAGCTTTCTTT
J: TRBJ1-2; D: .; V: TRBV28; size: .; CDR3: CASREQGDHGYTF; DNA: TGTGCCAGCAGAGAACAGGGTGATCATGGCTACACCTTC
J: TRBJ1-4; D: .; V: TRBV11-3; size: once; CDR3: CASSSRGGSEKLFF; DNA: TGTGCCAGCAGTTCGAGGGGGGGAAGTGAAAAACTGTTTTTT
J: TRBJ1-5; D: .; V: TRBV28; size: .; CDR3: CASSIPGSADYQPQHF; DNA: TGTGCCAGCAGTATACCCGGGAGCGCGGATTATCAGCCCCAGCATTTT
J: TRBJ2-7; D: .; V: TRBV24-1; size: once; CDR3: CATSDQGGYEQYF; DNA: TGTGCCACCAGTGATCAGGGAGGTTACGAGCAGTACTTC
J: TRBJ1-2; D: .; V: TRBV15; size: .; CDR3: CATSRDLAGNGYTF; DNA: TGTGCCACCAGCAGAGATTTGGCAGGCAATGGCTACACCTTC
J: TRBJ2-7; D: TRBD2; V: TRBV5-4; size: .; CDR3: CASSLGLAGASGSEQYF; DNA: TGTGCCAGCAGCTTGGGGCTAGCGGGAGCATCTGGCTCCGAGCAGTACTTC
J: TRBJ1-1; D: .; V: TRBV6-5; size: .; CDR3: CASSFRTGTRYTEAFF; DNA: TGTGCCAGCAGTTTTCGGACCGGGACAAGGTACACTGAAGCTTTCTTT
J: TRBJ2-3; D: TRBD2; V: TRBV14; size: .; CDR3: CASSQLVGGAVPDTQYF; DNA: TGTGCCAGCAGCCAACTGGTCGGGGGGGCGGTCCCCGATACGCAGTATTTT
J: TRBJ1-2; D: .; V: TRBV21-1; size: few; CDR3: CASSNRKGAGYTF; DNA: TGTGCCAGCAGCAATCGAAAAGGGGCCGGCTACACCTTC
J: TRBJ2-1; D: TRBD2; V: TRBV18; size: .; CDR3: CASSPRGLAGSYNEQFF; DNA: TGTGCCAGCTCACCTCGAGGACTAGCGGGAAGTTACAATGAGCAGTTCTTC
J: TRBJ2-1; D: .; V: TRBV9; size: .; CDR3: CASSVAPQRRYNEQFF; DNA: TGTGCCAGCAGCGTAGCCCCCCAGCGGAGGTACAATGAGCAGTTCTTC
J: TRBJ2-1; D: TRBD1; V: TRBV18; size: .; CDR3: CASSPLRRDREYNEQFF; DNA: TGTGCCAGCTCACCACTAAGAAGGGACAGGGAGTACAATGAGCAGTTCTTC
J: TRBJ1-1; D: .; V: TRBV6-6; size: .; CDR3: CATAQAGRDTEAFF; DNA: TGTGCCACCGCCCAGGCCGGGAGGGACACTGAAGCTTTCTTT
J: TRBJ2-5; D: TRBD1; V: TRBV6-1; size: once; CDR3: CASSEPGQGYLETQYF; DNA: TGTGCCAGCAGTGAGCCGGGACAGGGATACTTGGAGACCCAGTACTTC
J: TRBJ2-7; D: .; V: TRBV28; size: .; CDR3: CASSLMRDTKTGSYEQYF; DNA: TGTGCCAGCAGTTTGATGAGGGACACGAAAACCGGGTCCTACGAGCAGTACTTC
J: TRBJ2-6; D: TRBD1; V: TRBV28; size: .; CDR3: CASRSAGGASGANVLTF; DNA: TGTGCCAGCAGATCCGCAGGGGGCGCCTCTGGGGCCAACGTCCTGACTTTC
J: TRBJ2-7; D: .; V: TRBV19; size: once; CDR3: CARDRGEGGLVSEQYF; DNA: TGTGCCCGAGATAGGGGGGAGGGTGGCTTAGTCTCCGAGCAGTACTTC
J: TRBJ1-2; D: TRBD1; V: TRBV27; size: .; CDR3: CASSRGQGAFYGYTF; DNA: TGTGCCAGCAGTAGGGGACAGGGGGCCTTCTATGGCTACACCTTC
J: TRBJ2-7; D: .; V: TRBV13; size: once; CDR3: CASSLGGYEQYF; DNA: TGTGCCAGCAGCTTAGGCGGGTACGAGCAGTACTTC
J: TRBJ2-2; D: .; V: TRBV19; size: once; CDR3: CASSIQGPTGELFF; DNA: TGTGCCAGTAGTATTCAGGGGCCCACCGGGGAGCTGTTTTTT
J: TRBJ2-4; D: TRBD1; V: TRBV27; size: .; CDR3: CASKGANIQYF; DNA: TGTGCCAGCAAGGGGGCGAACATTCAGTACTTC
J: TRBJ1-1; D: .; V: TRBV11-2; size: .; CDR3: CASSFVSDTEAFF; DNA: TGTGCCAGCAGCTTTGTGAGCGACACTGAAGCTTTCTTT
J: TRBJ2-1; D: .; V: TRBV6-5; size: .; CDR3: CASGRPGDEQFF; DNA: TGTGCCAGCGGGAGGCCTGGGGATGAGCAGTTCTTC
J: TRBJ1-3; D: TRBD1; V: TRBV10-3; size: .; CDR3: CAISDRTGPGNTIYF; DNA: TGTGCCATCAGTGATCGGACAGGGCCAGGAAACACCATATATTTT
J: TRBJ2-1; D: .; V: TRBV5-1; size: .; CDR3: CASSWASTDNEQFF; DNA: TGCGCCAGCAGCTGGGCCTCGACAGATAATGAGCAGTTCTTC
J: TRBJ1-2; D: .; V: TRBV9; size: .; CDR3: CASSVDNRDYTF; DNA: TGTGCCAGCAGCGTAGATAACAGGGACTACACCTTC
J: TRBJ1-3; D: TRBD1; V: TRBV18; size: few; CDR3: CASSPGQAPGNTIYF; DNA: TGTGCCAGCTCACCAGGACAGGCCCCTGGAAACACCATATATTTT
J: TRBJ1-3; D: TRBD1; V: TRBV5-1; size: .; CDR3: CASSAGQGIGNTIYF; DNA: TGCGCCAGCAGCGCGGGACAGGGAATCGGAAACACCATATATTTT
J: TRBJ2-1; D: TRBD2; V: TRBV24-1; size: .; CDR3: CATSDFQGTSSYNEQFF; DNA: TGTGCCACCAGTGATTTTCAAGGGACTAGCTCCTACAATGAGCAGTTCTTC
J: TRBJ2-3; D: .; V: TRBV28; size: .; CDR3: CASSATFTGWLAVLLYTQYF; DNA: TGTGCCAGCAGTGCCACCTTTACAGGGTGGCTAGCGGTGCTTCTATATACGCAGTATTTT
J: TRBJ1-6; D: .; V: TRBV12-5; size: .; CDR3: CASGLVLRREIYNSPLHF; DNA: TGTGCTAGTGGTTTGGTGCTAAGGCGGGAAATCTATAATTCACCCCTCCACTTT
J: TRBJ2-5; D: .; V: TRBV18; size: .; CDR3: CASSSTPVQETQYF; DNA: TGTGCCAGCTCATCAACCCCGGTCCAAGAGACCCAGTACTTC
J: TRBJ2-3; D: TRBD2; V: TRBV5-4; size: few; CDR3: CASSLTSGETDTQYF; DNA: TGTGCCAGCAGCCTTACCAGCGGGGAGACAGATACGCAGTATTTT
J: TRBJ2-7; D: TRBD1; V: TRBV27; size: .; CDR3: CASSSPVTGGNYEQYF; DNA: TGTGCCAGCAGTTCCCCTGTGACAGGGGGAAACTACGAGCAGTACTTC
J: TRBJ2-4; D: TRBD1; V: TRBV15; size: .; CDR3: CATSTNTLGGGKNIQYF; DNA: TGTGCCACCAGCACGAACACTTTAGGGGGCGGTAAAAACATTCAGTACTTC
J: TRBJ2-7; D: TRBD1; V: TRBV28; size: .; CDR3: CASSPPPDRRSYEQYF; DNA: TGTGCCAGCAGCCCCCCCCCGGACAGGCGGTCCTACGAGCAGTACTTC
J: TRBJ2-1; D: TRBD2; V: TRBV4-2; size: .; CDR3: CASSLGLVGDEQFF; DNA: TGTGCCAGCAGCCTTGGACTAGTAGGGGATGAGCAGTTCTTC
J: TRBJ2-5; D: TRBD2; V: TRBV18; size: .; CDR3: CASSVPSREGETQYF; DNA: TGTGCCAGCTCCGTACCGTCCAGGGAGGGAGAGACCCAGTACTTC
J: TRBJ1-2; D: TRBD1; V: TRBV5-1; size: .; CDR3: CASSKDRGSSYGYTF; DNA: TGCGCCAGCAGCAAAGACAGGGGTTCAAGCTATGGCTACACCTTC
J: TRBJ2-4; D: .; V: TRBV29-1; size: .; CDR3: CSVVIVPARFQYF; DNA: TGCAGCGTTGTGATCGTCCCCGCTCGGTTTCAGTACTTC
J: TRBJ2-2; D: .; V: TRBV24-1; size: few; CDR3: CATSDRQSGAGELFF; DNA: TGTGCCACCAGTGACCGACAGTCGGGGGCCGGGGAGCTGTTTTTT
J: TRBJ2-3; D: .; V: TRBV10-1; size: .; CDR3: CASSDSPSVRGTDTQYF; DNA: TGCGCCAGCAGTGATTCGCCGTCAGTTCGTGGCACAGATACGCAGTATTTT
J: TRBJ1-5; D: TRBD1; V: TRBV24-1; size: .; CDR3: CATSGTGGQPQHF; DNA: TGTGCCACCAGTGGGACAGGAGGTCAGCCCCAGCATTTT
J: TRBJ2-7; D: .; V: TRBV2; size: .; CDR3: CASSFGLTYEQYF; DNA: TGTGCCAGCAGTTTTGGACTCACCTACGAGCAGTACTTC